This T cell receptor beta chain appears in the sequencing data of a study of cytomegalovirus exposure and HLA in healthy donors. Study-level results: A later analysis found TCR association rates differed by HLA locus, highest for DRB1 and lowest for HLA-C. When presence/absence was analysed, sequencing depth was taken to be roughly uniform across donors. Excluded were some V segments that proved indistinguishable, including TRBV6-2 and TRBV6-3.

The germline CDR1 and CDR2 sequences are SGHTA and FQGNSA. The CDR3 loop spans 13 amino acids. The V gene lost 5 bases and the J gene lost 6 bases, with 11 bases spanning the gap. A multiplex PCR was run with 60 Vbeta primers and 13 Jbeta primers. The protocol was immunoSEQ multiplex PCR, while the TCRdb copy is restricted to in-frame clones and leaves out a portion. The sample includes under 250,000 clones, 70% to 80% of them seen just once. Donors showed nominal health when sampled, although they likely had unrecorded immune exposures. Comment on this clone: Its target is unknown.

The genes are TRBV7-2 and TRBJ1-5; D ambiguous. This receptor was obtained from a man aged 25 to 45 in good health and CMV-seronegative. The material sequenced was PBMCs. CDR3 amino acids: CASSPSGFQPQHF. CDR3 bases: TGTGCCAGCAGCCCTAGTGGTTTTCAGCCCCAGCATTTT.